This entry lists 29 T cell receptor beta chains sequenced from one sample in a study of cytomegalovirus exposure and HLA in healthy donors. The PCR contained 60 Vbeta and 13 Jbeta primers. Assay: immunoSEQ multiplex PCR; the TCRdb copy retains only in-frame clones and omits some. The sample has approximately 170,000 clones, around three quarters seen once. The specimen was PBMCs. All receptors derive from a man aged 40-50 years in good health and CMV-seronegative.

The rearrangement links TRBV29-1 to TRBJ2-3; maybe TRBD1 (6 bases). CDR1 is SQVTM and CDR2 is ANQGSEA in the germline V gene. The CDR3 has 15 amino acids. Trimming took off 1 base at V and 1 base at J, with 12 bases between the two ends. The CDR3 DNA is TGCAGCGTTGAAGGTGGCTACAGGGGCACAGATACGCAGTATTTT. This encodes CSVEGGYRGTDTQYF.

The chain recombines TRBV5-1 with TRBJ2-5, with TRBD2 matching 11 bases. The CDR3 covers 16 residues. The germline V gene encodes CDR1 SGHRS and CDR2 YFSETQ. V dropped 4 bases and J dropped 5; count of bases not matched to a gene: 10. CDR3 region: CASSEGTSGGGETQYF. In nucleotides, the CDR3 is TGCGCCAGCAGCGAGGGGACTAGCGGAGGAGGGGAGACCCAGTACTTC.

The chain has TRBV5-1 and TRBJ2-5, with a weak D call TRBD1 (6 bases). Looked up from germline, CDR1 is SGHRS and CDR2 is YFSETQ. The V and J ends lost 0 bases and 3 bases respectively, with 9 bases between them. This CDR3 is built from 14 residues. CDR3 DNA: TGCGCCAGCAGCTTGGGGACAGTTAAAGAGACCCAGTACTTC. Its protein product is CASSLGTVKETQYF.

This clone was found once. The chain is built from TRBV7-6 and TRBJ2-2; the match to TRBD2 covers 7 bases. The V gene's germline CDR1 is SGHVS and CDR2 FNYEAQ. This CDR3 has 15 amino acids. V trimming: 5 bases; J trimming: 1 base; junction bases outside the gene matches: 4. CDR3: CASSKSGMNTGELFF. In nucleotides, the CDR3 is TGTGCCAGCAGCAAAAGCGGGATGAACACCGGGGAGCTGTTTTTT.

The chain couples TRBV9 to TRBJ2-2; tentatively, D is TRBD2 (7 bases). Trimming left V 2 bases short and J 5 bases short, with 13 bases between. The germline CDR1 and CDR2 sequences are SGDLS and YYNGEE. The CDR3 runs to 15 residues. CDR3 sequence: CASSVGGGGTGELFF. In DNA form, the CDR3 reads TGTGCCAGCAGCGTGGGAGGGGGAGGAACCGGGGAGCTGTTTTTT.

This clone was seen once. V and J are TRBV5-1 and TRBJ2-6, with a weak D call TRBD1 (6 bases). Germline V gene sequence: CDR1 SGHRS, CDR2 YFSETQ. This CDR3 comprises 18 residues. V lost 0 bases to trimming and J lost 4 bases, with 17 bases between them. Here the CDR3 reads CASSLATGAWGGANVLTF. Here the CDR3 DNA reads TGCGCCAGCAGCTTGGCGACAGGTGCTTGGGGGGGGGCCAACGTCCTGACTTTC.

The chain couples TRBV27 to TRBJ1-1; tentative D call: TRBD1 (5 bases). The V and J ends lost 10 bases and 0 bases respectively, with 12 bases between them. Germline CDR1 is MNHEY and CDR2 is SMNVEV (reference sequence). CDR3 length equals 13 residues. The DNA of the CDR3 is TGTGCCATCAGACAGAAAATGAACACTGAAGCTTTCTTT. It encodes CAIRQKMNTEAFF.

This clone was counted between two and nine times. The DNA for the CDR3 is TGTGCCAGCAGTGAAGGGACAGGGGTGACAGATACGCAGTATTTT. It yields the protein CASSEGTGVTDTQYF. The J gene is TRBJ2-3, the V gene TRBV25-1, with 10 positions matching TRBD1. The germline gives CDR1 MGHDK, CDR2 SYGVNS. The CDR3 extends over 15 amino acids. With 2 bases clipped from V and 3 bases from J, the junction kept 2 bases outside the gene matches.

This clone was counted only a few times. The CDR3 is CASSLAGGPQETQYF. CDR3 in DNA: TGTGCCAGCAGTTTAGCGGGAGGGCCCCAAGAGACCCAGTACTTC. V is TRBV6-5 and J is TRBJ2-5; the match to TRBD2 covers 11 bases. Germline assignment: CDR1 MNHEY and CDR2 SVGAGI. V trimming: 4 bases; J trimming: 1 base; junction bases outside the gene matches: 2. The CDR3 extends over 15 amino acids.

The rearrangement uses TRBV11-2 and TRBJ2-4; TRBD1 aligns across 10 bases. CDR1 SGHAT and CDR2 FQNNGV come from the germline V gene. The CDR3 is 15 amino acids. Trimming took 1 base from V and 8 from J; bases not matched to a gene: 5. The CDR3 DNA follows: TGTGCCAGCAGCTTAGTCGAGACAGGGGGCCACATTCAGTACTTC. Protein sequence: CASSLVETGGHIQYF.

CDR3 DNA sequence: TGTGCCAGCAACCCGGGACAGGGATACAATGAGCAGTTCTTC. Protein product: CASNPGQGYNEQFF. This chain links TRBV2 with TRBJ2-1; 9 nucleotides align to TRBD1. There are 14 residues in the CDR3. The germline CDR1 and CDR2 sequences are SNHLY and FYNNEI. Trimming at V came to 7 bases and at J to 4 bases, leaving 5 bases not matched to a gene.

The J gene is TRBJ1-1, the V gene TRBV7-2, with a weak D call TRBD1 (5 bases). Germline V gene lookup returns CDR1 SGHTA and CDR2 FQGNSA. Trimming took 1 base from V and 11 from J, leaving 11 bases between them. This CDR3 spans 12 amino acids. CDR3 nucleotide sequence: TGTGCCAGCAGCTTAGACAGGCCAGGGGCTTTCTTT. The encoded protein is CASSLDRPGAFF.

This sequence joins TRBV4-2 and TRBJ2-7; D call uncertain. V was trimmed by 0 bases and J by 5 bases, leaving 8 bases between them. The germline V gene encodes CDR1 LGHNA and CDR2 YNFKEQ. CDR3 length: 13 amino acids. CDR3 DNA: TGTGCCAGCAGCCAAGAAACTATACACGAGCAGTACTTC. This encodes CASSQETIHEQYF.

The chain employs TRBV9 and TRBJ1-2, with 9 positions matching TRBD1. The ends lost 3 bases at V and 4 bases at J; junction bases unmatched: 7. This CDR3 is built from 15 residues. CDR1 is SGDLS, CDR2 YYNGEE, per germline. This CDR3 is CASSEGTGNFYGYTF. The CDR3 DNA follows: TGTGCCAGCAGCGAAGGGACAGGGAATTTCTATGGCTACACCTTC.

The chain links TRBV27 to TRBJ2-7, with 7 bases fitting TRBD1. There are 13 residues in the CDR3. Germline assignment: CDR1 MNHEY and CDR2 SMNVEV (reference sequence). J gave up 0 bases and V 5 bases, and 1 base lay outside the gene matches. Written as DNA, the CDR3 is TGTGCCAGCAGTGGACAGGCCTCCTACGAGCAGTACTTC. This gives the protein CASSGQASYEQYF.

J is TRBJ1-2 and V is TRBV28, with D possibly TRBD1 on 5 matching bases. V lost 8 bases to trimming and J lost 8 bases, with 18 bases between them. Germline V CDR1 and CDR2: MDHEN, SYDVKM. This CDR3 comprises 13 residues. In nucleotides, the CDR3 is TGTGCCAGCGATTCGGGGGGTTTCGAAGGCTACACCTTC. Its protein is CASDSGGFEGYTF.

The chain recombines TRBV27 with TRBJ2-2; weak D call: TRBD1 (6 bases). CDR1 and CDR2 from the germline V gene are MNHEY and SMNVEV (reference sequence). Trimming took off 8 bases at V and 5 bases at J, with 12 bases between the two ends. The CDR3 contains 13 residues. The CDR3, as DNA: TGTGCCAGCCAGCAAGGGGGAACCGGGGAGCTGTTTTTT. It encodes CASQQGGTGELFF.

DNA of the CDR3: TGTGCCAGCAGCCCGCAGGGCTCTGGGGCCAACGTCCTGACTTTC. It specifies CASSPQGSGANVLTF. The chain recombines TRBV7-3 with TRBJ2-6; D perhaps matches TRBD1 (5 bases). The CDR3 covers 15 residues. Trimming took off 5 bases at V and 0 bases at J, with 8 bases between the two ends. Germline-derived CDR1 and CDR2 are SGHTA and FQGTGA. Full variable domain (outside the CDR3, taken from reference TRBV7-3 and TRBJ2-6): GAGVSQTPSNKVTEKGKYVELRCDPISGHTALYWYRQSLGQGPEFLIYFQGTGAADDSGLPNDRFFAVRPEGSVSTLKIQRTERGDSAVYLCASSPQGSGANVLTFGAGSRLTVL.

The V and J genes are TRBV5-1 and TRBJ1-2; D is uncertain. V was cut by 1 base and J by 3 bases, with 10 bases left in between. Germline loops: CDR1 SGHRS, CDR2 YFSETQ. The CDR3 covers 14 residues. CDR3 amino acids: CASSLSVEDYGYTF. The CDR3 region has the DNA TGCGCCAGCAGCTTGTCGGTAGAGGACTATGGCTACACCTTC.

V usage is TRBV11-1 and J usage is TRBJ2-2; D might be TRBD1 (5 bases). The CDR3 sequence is 17 residues long. Per the germline V gene, CDR1 is SGHAT and CDR2 is FQDESV (reference sequence). Trimming removed 1 base from V and 2 bases from J, with 14 bases in between. CDR3 protein: CASSLDGHHYNTGELFF. The CDR3 DNA reads TGTGCCAGCAGCTTAGATGGACATCACTATAACACCGGGGAGCTGTTTTTT.

The chain combines TRBV7-9 with TRBJ1-2; 8 bases align to TRBD1. V lost 5 bases and J lost 4; bases outside the gene matches: 12. The CDR3 spans 16 residues. Germline loops: CDR1 SEHNR, CDR2 FQNEAQ (reference sequence). The CDR3 DNA follows: TGTGCCAGCAGCGAGGGACAGGCCCCCGCTATCTATGGCTACACCTTC. It encodes CASSEGQAPAIYGYTF.

The rearrangement joins TRBV28 to TRBJ1-4; D call uncertain. The V end was cut by 2 bases, the J end by 8 bases, with 15 bases between. Per the germline V gene, CDR1 is MDHEN and CDR2 is SYDVKM. The CDR3 has 15 amino acids. The CDR3 region is CASSLRRLLEEKLFF. In nucleotides, the CDR3 is TGTGCCAGCAGTTTACGTCGCCTGTTGGAGGAAAAACTGTTTTTT.

This chain links TRBV18 with TRBJ1-1; D possibly corresponds to TRBD1 (5 bases). The CDR3 runs 15 residues. Germline V CDR1 and CDR2: KGHSH, LQKENI. Trimming took 3 bases from V and 0 from J, leaving 11 bases between them. This CDR3 reads CASSPYGGMNTEAFF. Here the CDR3 DNA reads TGTGCCAGCTCACCTTACGGGGGAATGAACACTGAAGCTTTCTTT.

The rearrangement uses TRBV4-1 and TRBJ1-1, with 8 bases that match TRBD1. CDR3 length: 14 residues. V was pared by 1 base and J by 5 bases, with 3 bases of the junction left unmatched. Per the germline V gene, CDR1 is MGHRA and CDR2 is YSYEKL. The CDR3 region has the DNA TGCGCCAGCAGCCAAGGACAGGGGAGTACTGAAGCTTTCTTT. Its protein is CASSQGQGSTEAFF.

V usage is TRBV19 and J usage is TRBJ1-2; TRBD1 agrees at 8 bases. Per germline, CDR1 LNHDA and CDR2 SQIVND (reference sequence). J gave up 7 bases and V 5 bases, and 3 bases lay outside the gene matches. The CDR3 has 12 residues. CDR3 sequence reads: CASSPGTGGYTF. Written as DNA, the CDR3 is TGTGCCAGTAGTCCTGGGACAGGTGGCTACACCTTC.

The chain has TRBV10-3 and TRBJ2-2; 8 positions agree with TRBD2. V lost 3 bases to trimming and J lost 7 bases; unmatched junction nucleotides: 7. CDR1 and CDR2 (germline): ENHRY, SYGVKD. This CDR3 comprises 15 residues. CDR3 protein: CAISERAGEDGELFF. Written as DNA, the CDR3 is TGTGCCATCAGTGAAAGAGCGGGAGAGGACGGGGAGCTGTTTTTT.

Details on this clone: Other DNA sequences in the same sample also yield this CDR3. V usage is TRBV13 and J usage is TRBJ2-2; D gene ambiguous. The CDR3 is 13 residues long. The germline gives CDR1 PRHDT, CDR2 FYEKMQ (reference sequence). V dropped 0 bases and J dropped 7 bases, with 6 bases sitting between them. CDR3 coding DNA: TGTGCCAGCAGCTTAGGTGGCGGCGGGGAGCTGTTTTTT. This translates into CASSLGGGGELFF. Full variable domain (missing parts from reference TRBV13 and TRBJ2-2): AAGVIQSPRHLIKEKRETATLKCYPIPRHDTVYWYQQGPGQDPQFLISFYEKMQSDKGSIPDRFSAQQFSDYHSELNMSSLELGDSALYFCASSLGGGGELFFGEGSRLTVL.

This clone was recorded a few times. The V gene is TRBV7-2, the J gene TRBJ1-2; 9 bases map to TRBD1. Germline CDR1 and CDR2: SGHTA and FQGNSA. The V and J ends lost 5 bases and 4 bases, in that order; junction bases with no gene match: 5. The CDR3 contains 14 residues. The CDR3 coding sequence is TGTGCCAGCAGCAACGGACAGGGGCGCTATGGCTACACCTTC. Amino acid sequence: CASSNGQGRYGYTF. Combining the CDR3 with reference TRBV7-2 and TRBJ1-2 gives the whole variable domain GAGVSQSPSNKVTEKGKDVELRCDPISGHTALYWYRQSLGQGLEFLIYFQGNSAPDKSGLPSDRFSAERTGGSVSTLTIQRTQQEDSAVYLCASSNGQGRYGYTFGSGTRLTVV.

As to this clone: The junction differs from germline at one of its ends, possibly a read error. The chain is built from TRBV2 and TRBJ2-4, with 7 bases aligning to TRBD2. There are 17 residues in the CDR3. Looked up from germline, CDR1 is SNHLY and CDR2 is FYNNEI. In DNA, the CDR3 is TGTGCCAGCAGCGAGAGGGACTACCCTTTAGCCAAAAACAGTCAGTACTTC. Protein product: CASSERDYPLAKNSQYF.